The clone carrying this TCR beta chain was seen a handful of times. This record belongs to a study of cytomegalovirus exposure and HLA in healthy donors. The PCR was carried out with 60 Vbeta primers and 13 Jbeta primers. Sequencing used immunoSEQ multiplex PCR; TCRdb keeps in-frame clones, though not all of them. The sample yields over 100,000 clones, 77% seen once. J was trimmed by 6 bases and V by 3 bases; bases with no gene match: 7. From germline, CDR1 is LGHNA and CDR2 YNFKEQ. CDR3 length equals 16 residues. The chain combines TRBV4-2 with TRBJ2-7, with TRBD2 identical over 14 bases. The sequencing sample was made of PBMCs. The TCR was taken from a male donor in good health and CMV-seropositive. The CDR3 region has the DNA TGTGCCAGCAGCCACCCTACGGGACTAGCGGGGGTCGAGCAGTACTTC. Translation: CASSHPTGLAGVEQYF.